This T cell receptor (beta chain) was sequenced for a study of PD-L1 blockade in urothelial cancer (dated by TCRdb to 2016 to 2017). Regarding the research as a whole: Therapy was started in about 2014 for all patients, and atezolizumab 1,200 mg was administered intravenously every 3 weeks. About 85% of the 29 patients were males with bladder-origin urothelial cancer, and about 65% of the roughly 29 reported a prior smoking history. Patients had an ECOG performance status of 0 or 1 and had received between 0 and 3 prior chemotherapy regimens. Blood samples were analyzed at two time points: 3 weeks after treatment start (second dose) and 6 weeks after treatment start. A median of about 140,000 T cells and 65,000 to 90,000 unique TCRs was obtained from blood samples, and a median clonality of roughly 0.08 was observed. The study was an exploratory multi-omic analysis of somatic, immune and clinical correlates of response to PD-L1 blockade with atezolizumab in urothelial cancer. Pretreatment tumor samples, along with matched peripheral blood collected serially before and after atezolizumab treatment, underwent TCR sequencing. Durable clinical benefit meant progression-free survival longer than 6 months, and TCR features were also tested against progression-free and overall survival. In the same patients who had TCR sequencing, pretreatment tumors also underwent whole exome sequencing and RNA sequencing. Nine or ten patients reached durable clinical benefit, while roughly 22 patients did not. Pretreatment blood TCR-seq was available for fewer than 30 patients, at least one posttreatment blood collection was obtained for 24 patients, and tumor TCR-seq was available for 24 patients.

V has 4 bases trimmed and J has 6 bases trimmed; junction bases matching no gene number 6. Taken from the germline V gene, the CDR1 and CDR2 loops are MDHEN and SYDVKM. The CDR3, from cysteine to phenylalanine, totals 14 residues. The kept DNA is CDR3 alone, 42 bases in frame from the first base. A total of under 35 patients with locally advanced or metastatic urothelial carcinoma, treated at Memorial Sloan Kettering on a trial protocol, made up the cohort. Peripheral blood mononuclear cells were collected pretreatment and during treatment, with between 1 and 8 total time points obtained per patient. The Qiagen DNeasy Blood extraction kit was used to purify genomic DNA from total PBMCs and from tumor samples. Collected pretreatment and during treatment, PBMCs were isolated and stored as previously described. Synthetic TCR analog templates were spiked into each PCR to estimate absolute template abundance from read counts. Using the immunoSEQ assay, TCRbeta CDR3 regions were amplified from genomic DNA with bias-controlled V and J gene primers. Sequencing of rearranged TCRbeta segments was done at approximately 20X coverage. Per the source publication's procedure: Sequencing errors were corrected by clustering, and CDR3s were annotated against IMGT so that V, D and J genes could be assigned. Downstream analyses used only productive TCRbeta rearrangements, leaving out any out-of-frame or stop-codon sequences. Clonality was calculated as one minus the Shannon entropy normalized by the log of the number of unique productive sequences. Fisher's exact test with Benjamini-Hochberg correction, using a cutoff of adjusted p below 0.01, was how clones that differed between time points or between blood and tumor were identified. TCRdb holds this immuneACCESS table with in-frame rearrangements only. Some clones are missing; in checked studies, unresolved V genes explain under half, and the rest has no known cause. The DNA was the basis for D and trimming; V, J and clone size are from that table. The sample table shows approximately 51,000 clones, and around 87% are seen once. The top ten hold 16% of the sample.

Findings and caveats that apply to the study as a whole: Among patients with durable benefit, tumor-associated TCR clones showed greater expansion in peripheral blood 3 weeks after treatment started (n ≈ 21, p = 0.022). Because the sample size was small (n of about 30) and many exploratory analyses were performed, the results are intended to be hypothesis-generating. A pretreatment peripheral blood TCR clonality below the median was linked to improved progression-free and overall survival.

This clone appeared once. The antigen this receptor binds is unknown. It has no much larger one-base neighbor in the sample; base qualities were not kept. This sample comprised PBMCs, obtained around atezolizumab (anti-PD-L1) treatment. The TCR was taken from a man aged 55 to 69 with urothelial cancer. In this chain, TRBV28 is recombined with TRBJ2-3, and TRBD2 aligns with 8 junction nucleotides. Read as DNA, the sequence is TGTGCCAGCAGTTCGGGGGGGTTCAGGGATACGCAGTATTTT. It encodes CASSSGGFRDTQYF.